Below are 26 T cell receptor beta chains sequenced from a single sample in a study of early T cells in non-severe SARS-CoV-2 infection. TCRdb reprocessed the 5' RACE reads via MiXCR and lists one record per CDR3 protein. The sample contains 100,000 to 130,000 distinct CDR3 sequences, around 10% of which appear only once. Sequencing was performed on whole blood. These receptors were collected from an adult who was a healthcare worker with PCR-confirmed SARS-CoV-2 infection or an uninfected control (not recorded which).

This clonotype was counted many times. The J gene is TRBJ2-2, the V gene TRBV3-1, with a weak D call TRBD1 (5 bases). V was clipped by 4 bases and J by 5 bases, with 11 bases between them. This CDR3 comprises 14 residues. The germline V gene has CDR1 LGHDT and CDR2 YNNKEL (reference sequence). CDR3: CASSPRVITGELFF. Here the CDR3 DNA reads TGTGCCAGCAGCCCCAGGGTGATAACCGGGGAGCTGTTTTTT.

This clonotype was recorded many times. This sequence joins TRBV2 and TRBJ2-1; TRBD1 is a possible D gene (5 bases). Per germline, CDR1 SNHLY and CDR2 FYNNEI. The CDR3 length is 12 residues. The germline V and J ends were trimmed by 3 bases and 7 bases, with 7 bases remaining between them. CDR3 bases: TGTGCCAGCAGTGACAGGGAAAATGAGCAGTTCTTC. Its translation: CASSDRENEQFF.

This clonotype was seen repeatedly, ten times or more. The chain joins TRBV7-9 to TRBJ1-1; 7 bases map to TRBD1. The J segment lost 9 bases and the V segment lost 5 bases, leaving 12 bases of the junction unmatched. CDR3 length: 14 residues. Germline V gives CDR1 SEHNR, CDR2 FQNEAQ (reference sequence). The CDR3 spells CASSHDRAHPKAFF. Written as DNA, the CDR3 is TGTGCCAGCAGCCACGACAGGGCCCATCCTAAAGCTTTCTTT.

This clonotype was observed at least ten times. V is TRBV6-5 and J is TRBJ1-6; D ambiguous. CDR1 is MNHEY and CDR2 is SVGAGI in the germline V gene. This CDR3 region has 16 residues. V lost 0 bases and J lost 3, with 9 bases in between. DNA of the CDR3: TGTGCCAGCAGTTACTCGGAGAACCGCTATAATTCACCCCTCCACTTT. Translation: CASSYSENRYNSPLHF.

This clonotype has ten or more counts. J is TRBJ2-7 and V is TRBV7-8; D is unclear. The V and J ends lost 8 bases and 2 bases respectively, with 4 bases between them. The CDR3 loop spans 10 amino acids. Germline V gene lookup returns CDR1 SGHVS and CDR2 FQNEAQ. CDR3 in DNA: TGTGCCAGCGGGACCTACGAGCAGTACTTC. It codes for CASGTYEQYF.

This clonotype was found many times. The chain joins TRBV5-1 to TRBJ2-1, with a weak D call TRBD2 (6 bases). The CDR3 consists of 14 residues. Deletions cut 3 bases from V and 7 bases from J, with 14 bases between. Germline values: CDR1 SGHRS, CDR2 YFSETQ. CDR3 residues: CASSSGVERNEQFF. CDR3 bases: TGCGCCAGCAGCTCGGGGGTCGAACGGAATGAGCAGTTCTTC.

The sample holds a few counts of this clonotype. The DNA for the CDR3 is TGCGCCAGCAGCTTAGCGGGAGGGCCGCATGAGCAGTTCTTC. It is translated as CASSLAGGPHEQFF. This chain connects TRBV5-1 to TRBJ2-1; 10 positions match TRBD2. V gave up 2 bases and J gave up 8 bases; unmatched junction bases: 4. There are 14 residues in the CDR3. CDR1 SGHRS and CDR2 YFSETQ come from the germline V gene.

The CDR3 bases are TGTGCCAGCAGTCGTCGACAGCTTAGAGCTTTCTTT. This encodes CASSRRQLRAFF. The rearrangement links TRBV6-2 or TRBV6-3 to TRBJ1-1; a weak D match, TRBD1 (5 bases). With 5 bases removed from V and 10 bases from J, the gap between germline ends came to 14 bases. Germline V gene data show CDR1 as MNHEY and CDR2 as SVGEGT. This CDR3 has 12 residues.

This clonotype showed up just a few times. The chain joins TRBV11-2 to TRBJ2-1; TRBD2 agrees at 9 bases. Germline CDR1 is SGHAT and CDR2 is FQNNGV. The CDR3 runs to 14 residues. With V trimmed by 5 bases and J by 4 bases, 3 bases remained unmatched. The CDR3 DNA is TGTGCCAGCAGCCAAAGCGGGAGGTACAATGAGCAGTTCTTC. Translating gives CASSQSGRYNEQFF.

The chain is built from TRBV6-6 and TRBJ1-5; D not certain. The germline V gene has CDR1 MNHNY and CDR2 SVGAGI (reference sequence). There are 11 residues in the CDR3. V was trimmed by 2 bases and J by 9 bases, leaving 5 bases between them. The CDR3 DNA reads as TGTGCCAGCAGTTACAGTGGGCCCCAGCATTTT. Translated: CASSYSGPQHF.

The sample holds a few counts of this clonotype. The chain recombines TRBV20-1 with TRBJ2-5; 9 bases agree with TRBD2. V trimming: 6 bases; J trimming: 5 bases; junction bases outside the gene matches: 7. This CDR3 spans 13 amino acids. The germline gives CDR1 DFQATT, CDR2 SNEGSKA (reference sequence). The CDR3: CSADGTSMETQYF. The CDR3 DNA is TGCAGTGCAGATGGGACTAGCATGGAGACCCAGTACTTC.

This clonotype was recorded at least ten times. This chain uses TRBV28 with TRBJ2-1; weak D call: TRBD1 (5 bases). V was trimmed by 6 bases and J by 9 bases, leaving 21 bases between them. Germline V gene sequence: CDR1 MDHEN, CDR2 SYDVKM. This CDR3 spans 15 amino acids. The CDR3 DNA follows: TGTGCCAGCAGGAATCCGCTAGGGGCTGGGGCTGAGCAGTTCTTC. This codes for CASRNPLGAGAEQFF. The whole variable domain, filled in from reference TRBV28 and TRBJ2-1, reads DVKVTQSSRYLVKRTGEKVFLECVQDMDHENMFWYRQDPGLGLRLIYFSYDVKMKEKGDIPEGYSVSREKKERFSLILESASTNQTSMYLCASRNPLGAGAEQFFGPGTRLTVL.

The chain uses TRBV27 and TRBJ1-5; D not resolved. Deletions cut 4 bases from V and 0 bases from J, with 13 bases between. CDR3 length: 16 amino acids. The V gene's germline CDR1 is MNHEY and CDR2 SMNVEV (reference sequence). This chain's CDR3 is CASSSNRWNSNQPQHF. As DNA, the CDR3 is TGTGCCAGCAGTTCAAATCGGTGGAATAGCAATCAGCCCCAGCATTTT.

The chain has TRBV18 and TRBJ2-7; 8 bases are shared with TRBD2. The CDR3 loop spans 14 amino acids. Trimming took 3 bases from V and 6 from J; bases not matched to a gene: 7. Germline V gives CDR1 KGHSH, CDR2 LQKENI. The CDR3 region has the DNA TGTGCCAGCTCACCCGGACTAGCTGACGGCGAGCAGTACTTC. Residues: CASSPGLADGEQYF.

This clonotype was detected only a few times. The chain uses TRBV27 and TRBJ2-3, with 9 bases identical to TRBD2. CDR3 length: 16 amino acids. Germline assignment: CDR1 MNHEY and CDR2 SMNVEV (reference sequence). V was clipped by 0 bases and J by 4 bases; unmatched bases: 5. The CDR3 region is CASSLSETSGADTQYF. CDR3 nucleotides: TGTGCCAGCAGTTTATCTGAGACTAGCGGTGCAGATACGCAGTATTTT.

Comments on this clonotype: Being one base from a much bigger clone, this may be a read error. The J gene is TRBJ2-4, the V gene TRBV7-9; 9 bases align to TRBD1. Looked up from germline, CDR1 is SEHNR and CDR2 is FQNEAQ (reference sequence). The CDR3 runs to 14 residues. DNA for the CDR3: TGTGCCAGCAGCTTAGCGGGACAGGGTCACATTCTGTACTTC. Translation gives CASSLAGQGHILYF.

Many counts were recorded for this clonotype. This sequence joins TRBV11-2 and TRBJ2-1; 10 nucleotides match TRBD1. The CDR3 contains 15 residues. Trimming at V came to 8 bases and at J to 8 bases, leaving 12 bases not matched to a gene. Germline loops: CDR1 SGHAT, CDR2 FQNNGV. CDR3 sequence: CASGRLPTGGHEQFF. CDR3 in DNA: TGTGCCAGCGGGCGATTACCGACAGGGGGCCATGAGCAGTTCTTC.

In its sample, this clonotype was seen many times. The chain combines TRBV20-1 with TRBJ2-7; a weak D match, TRBD2 (8 bases). V gave up 3 bases and J gave up 6 bases, with 21 bases separating them. Germline CDR1 and CDR2: DFQATT and SNEGSKA (reference sequence). The CDR3 consists of 15 residues. CDR3 DNA: TGCAGTGCTAGCCCCAGGGGGGCGGGAGGAGGCGAGCAGTACTTC. Its protein product is CSASPRGAGGGEQYF.

The gene calls are TRBV28 and TRBJ1-1; TRBD1 agrees at 7 bases. This CDR3 region has 13 residues. Germline CDR1 is MDHEN and CDR2 is SYDVKM. Trimming removed 8 bases from V and 6 bases from J; junction bases left unmatched: 9. The CDR3 nucleotides read TGTGCCAGCCTGACAGGGAGAAAGGCTGAAGCTTTCTTT. Protein product: CASLTGRKAEAFF.

The chain recombines TRBV4-3 with TRBJ2-7; no reliable D call. V shed 1 base and J shed 6 bases, with 10 bases lying between them. This CDR3 region has 13 residues. The germline V gene has CDR1 LGHNA and CDR2 YSLEER. The CDR3: CASSQVTRGEQYF. Written as DNA, the CDR3 is TGCGCCAGCAGCCAAGTCACCCGCGGCGAGCAGTACTTC.

CDR3 residues: CSAGTGSTDTQYF. The DNA for the CDR3 is TGCAGCGCGGGGACAGGGAGTACAGATACGCAGTATTTT. The chain has TRBV29-1 and TRBJ2-3; TRBD1 matches at 9 bases. Germline-derived CDR1 and CDR2 are SQVTM and ANQGSEA. CDR3 size: 13 residues. Unmatched junction bases numbered 5, after V lost 7 bases and J lost 3 bases.

The chain couples TRBV20-1 to TRBJ2-1, with D maybe TRBD2 (6 bases). V lost 1 base, J lost 2 bases, and 12 bases lay in between. The CDR3 extends over 15 amino acids. Per germline, CDR1 DFQATT and CDR2 SNEGSKA (reference sequence). The CDR3 sequence is CSARALSGAYNEQFF. CDR3 bases: TGCAGTGCTAGAGCTCTTAGCGGAGCCTACAATGAGCAGTTCTTC.

The table lists this clonotype with many counts. The rearrangement links TRBV10-3 to TRBJ1-3; tentative D call: TRBD1 (6 bases). Trimming cost V 6 bases and J 4 bases, with 16 bases left between them. The CDR3 length is 15 residues. The germline V gene encodes CDR1 ENHRY and CDR2 SYGVKD. The CDR3 spells CAISAGGAPGNTIYF. The CDR3 DNA reads TGTGCCATCAGCGCCGGGGGGGCGCCCGGAAACACCATATATTTT.

This clonotype was seen many times. V and J are TRBV6-1 and TRBJ2-3; weak D call: TRBD2 (5 bases). The germline V gene encodes CDR1 MNHNS and CDR2 SASEGT. This CDR3 comprises 11 residues. Trimming took off 6 bases at V and 6 bases at J, with 7 bases between the two ends. This CDR3 reads CASRLADTQYF. In nucleotides, the CDR3 is TGTGCCAGCAGATTAGCGGATACGCAGTATTTT.

The chain carries TRBV28 and TRBJ2-1; possible D gene TRBD1, 5 bases. The CDR3 runs to 13 residues. Trimming cost V 4 bases and J 5 bases, with 9 bases left between them. The germline V gene has CDR1 MDHEN and CDR2 SYDVKM. The CDR3: CASSWGADNEQFF. The CDR3 DNA reads TGTGCCAGCAGTTGGGGCGCTGACAATGAGCAGTTCTTC. Using reference TRBV28 and TRBJ2-1 for the parts outside the CDR3, the full variable domain is DVKVTQSSRYLVKRTGEKVFLECVQDMDHENMFWYRQDPGLGLRLIYFSYDVKMKEKGDIPEGYSVSREKKERFSLILESASTNQTSMYLCASSWGADNEQFFGPGTRLTVL.

This clonotype was detected many times. The CDR3 here is CASSVGSSNQPQHF. The CDR3 DNA reads as TGTGCCAGCAGCGTTGGGTCTAGCAATCAGCCCCAGCATTTT. This sequence joins TRBV9 and TRBJ1-5, with D unresolved. The CDR3 totals 14 residues. V lost 2 bases, J lost 0 bases, and 6 bases lay in between. CDR1 SGDLS and CDR2 YYNGEE come from the germline V gene.